This TCR beta chain was identified in a study of blood T cell repertoires in COVID-19. Turning to the study itself: Collection of acute and convalescent COVID-19 samples took place in the United States, Italy and Spain. PBMCs, B-cell-depleted T cells, or T cells were the source of the cDNA or gDNA that made up the material.

Participants came from roughly 25 US areas, aged about 18 to 89 years. Membership in each cohort depended on participant-reported clinical history. Libraries were prepared by immunoSEQ multiplex PCR; TCRdb keeps only in-frame clonotypes and omits some of them. The data hold 200,000 to 250,000 clones, with around 88% observed a single time. CDR3 length: 13 amino acids. In germline, CDR1 is SGDLS, CDR2 YYNGEE. V lost 4 bases to trimming and J lost 6 bases; unmatched junction nucleotides: 6. The receptor was derived from a woman aged 45-59 years with acute COVID-19. The chain employs TRBV9 and TRBJ2-7, with 8 bases lining up with TRBD1. Sequenced: PBMCs or T cells enriched from blood (not recorded which). The CDR3 spells CASSPPQGVEQYF. DNA for the CDR3: TGTGCCAGCAGCCCCCCACAGGGGGTCGAGCAGTACTTC. Full variable domain (rest looked up from reference TRBV9 and TRBJ2-7): DSGVTQTPKHLITATGQRVTLRCSPRSGDLSVYWYQQSLDQGLQFLIQYYNGEERAKGNILERFSAQQFPDLHSELNLSSLELGDSALYFCASSPPQGVEQYFGPGTRLTVT.